The 28 T cell receptor beta chains given below trace back to one sample, sequenced in a study of shared clonotypes between healthy human individuals. Measured with immunoSEQ multiplex PCR; TCRdb has only the in-frame clones, and not every one. The data show over a million clones, approximately 80% seen once. The specimen was memory CD4+ T cells from PBMCs. As for subset: CD45RA-negative fraction. The source of these receptors is a man between 18 and 35 years old in good health. Some clones in this sample may be carry-over from other donors' samples.

V usage is TRBV4-1 and J usage is TRBJ2-3; no clear D gene. CDR3 size: 13 residues. Trimming removed 0 bases from V and 0 bases from J, with 1 base in between. Germline CDR1 reads MGHRA; CDR2 reads YSYEKL. This CDR3 is CASSQDSTDTQYF. CDR3 nucleotide sequence: TGCGCCAGCAGCCAAGACAGCACAGATACGCAGTATTTT.

This rearrangement joins TRBV27 to TRBJ2-7, with D possibly TRBD2 on 6 matching bases. The CDR3 spans 15 residues. The V gene's germline CDR1 is MNHEY and CDR2 SMNVEV (reference sequence). V was cut by 3 bases and J by 0 bases, with 12 bases left in between. Written as DNA, the CDR3 is TGTGCCAGCAGTTTGTGGGACGGGAGCTCCTACGAGCAGTACTTC. This gives the protein CASSLWDGSSYEQYF.

CDR3 coding DNA: TGTGCCAGCACCCCCCAGAGGTACAGCACAGATACGCAGTATTTT. Its translation is CASTPQRYSTDTQYF. The chain combines TRBV28 with TRBJ2-3; D call uncertain. Germline V gene lookup returns CDR1 MDHEN and CDR2 SYDVKM. The CDR3 is 15 amino acids. Trimming took off 7 bases at V and 0 bases at J, with 14 bases between the two ends.

The sample holds a few counts of this clone. The chain recombines TRBV11-2 with TRBJ1-2, with D possibly TRBD1 on 6 matching bases. The CDR3 is made up of 15 amino acids. V was cut by 2 bases and J by 4 bases, with 14 bases left in between. The germline V gene encodes CDR1 SGHAT and CDR2 FQNNGV. CDR3 in DNA: TGTGCCAGCAGCTTAAGGGGGGACACTTCCTATGGCTACACCTTC. Translating it yields CASSLRGDTSYGYTF.

The chain recombines TRBV20-1 with TRBJ1-2; a possible D gene is TRBD1 (5 bases). CDR1 is DFQATT, CDR2 SNEGSKA, per germline (reference sequence). This CDR3 contains 10 residues. The V end was cut by 8 bases, the J end by 8 bases, with 12 bases between. The CDR3 DNA sequence: TGCAGTTATCGGGGGGTCGGCTACACCTTC. Translation gives CSYRGVGYTF.

Of note for this clone: The likely explanation is a read error, given a far larger clone one base away. The same CDR3 is also encoded by other DNA sequences in this sample. The CDR3, as DNA: TGTGCCAGCTCACCAGGTAGGACAGATCTCCACATTCAATACTTC. Translating gives CASSPGRTDLHIQYF. The V gene is TRBV18, the J gene TRBJ2-4; maybe TRBD1 (6 bases). Germline V CDR1 and CDR2: KGHSH, LQKENI. The CDR3 is 15 amino acids.

The rearrangement uses TRBV19 and TRBJ2-7, with 10 bases matching TRBD1. Trimming took 5 bases from V and 2 from J; bases not matched to a gene: 6. Germline CDR1 LNHDA, CDR2 SQIVND (reference sequence). The CDR3 is 15 amino acids. CDR3 residues: CASSPGTGVTYEQYF. CDR3 bases: TGTGCCAGTAGTCCCGGGACAGGGGTTACCTACGAGCAGTACTTC.

The rearrangement links TRBV2 to TRBJ1-2; no clear D. The V and J ends lost 0 bases and 4 bases respectively, with 12 bases between them. Looked up from germline, CDR1 is SNHLY and CDR2 is FYNNEI. The CDR3 has 15 amino acids. CDR3 residues: CASSEAPQPFYGYTF. The CDR3 region has the DNA TGTGCCAGCAGTGAAGCGCCCCAGCCATTCTATGGCTACACCTTC.

The chain combines TRBV6-6 with TRBJ1-5; TRBD1 might be the D (5 bases). CDR1 and CDR2 (germline): MNHNY, SVGAGI (reference sequence). The CDR3 length is 14 residues. V lost 10 bases and J 3 bases, leaving 16 bases between the germline ends. This CDR3 is CATSFDSYNQPQHF. CDR3 nucleotides: TGTGCCACGTCTTTCGACAGCTACAATCAGCCCCAGCATTTT.

This clone has a single count. Other DNA sequences in the same sample also yield this CDR3. The chain uses TRBV2 and TRBJ2-7, with TRBD1 matching 7 bases. After removal of 8 bases from V and 1 base from J, the junction contained 2 bases not matched to a gene. This CDR3 has 12 residues. Germline CDR1 SNHLY, CDR2 FYNNEI. The CDR3 reads CASRDSSYEQYF. The CDR3 DNA is TGTGCCAGCCGGGACAGTTCCTACGAGCAGTACTTC.

Comment on this clone: The sample carries other DNA sequences with the same CDR3. This chain connects TRBV18 to TRBJ2-7, with TRBD2 identical over 7 bases. Germline assignment: CDR1 KGHSH and CDR2 LQKENI. With V trimmed by 4 bases and J by 3 bases, 0 bases remained unmatched. CDR3 length: 12 amino acids. CDR3: CASSRGGYEQYF. The DNA for the CDR3 is TGTGCCAGCTCACGGGGGGGCTACGAGCAGTACTTC. The complete variable domain, with remaining parts taken from reference TRBV18 and TRBJ2-7, reads NAGVMQNPRHLVRRRGQEARLRCSPMKGHSHVYWYRQLPEEGLKFMVYLQKENIIDESGMPKERFSAEFPKEGPSILRIQQVVRGDSAAYFCASSRGGYEQYFGPGTRLTVT.

This chain uses TRBV28 with TRBJ2-1; D not certain. V was cut by 5 bases and J by 2 bases, with 16 bases left in between. The length of the CDR3 is 16 residues. Germline-derived CDR1 and CDR2 are MDHEN and SYDVKM. The CDR3 reads CASSTRLIRAYNEQFF. In DNA form, the CDR3 reads TGTGCCAGCAGTACCCGTTTGATAAGAGCCTACAATGAGCAGTTCTTC. Variable domain in full (rest from reference TRBV28 and TRBJ2-1): DVKVTQSSRYLVKRTGEKVFLECVQDMDHENMFWYRQDPGLGLRLIYFSYDVKMKEKGDIPEGYSVSREKKERFSLILESASTNQTSMYLCASSTRLIRAYNEQFFGPGTRLTVL.

J is TRBJ2-3 and V is TRBV18; a weak D match, TRBD1 (6 bases). The germline V gene has CDR1 KGHSH and CDR2 LQKENI. Trimming took off 5 bases at V and 2 bases at J, with 17 bases between the two ends. The CDR3 consists of 16 residues. CDR3 sequence (DNA): TGTGCCAGCTCAGAGCGACAGGAAATTTCCACAGATACGCAGTATTTT. Its translation is CASSERQEISTDTQYF.

The chain joins TRBV6-1 to TRBJ1-3; TRBD1 aligns across 7 bases. CDR1 MNHNS and CDR2 SASEGT come from the germline V gene. The length of the CDR3 is 14 residues. Trimming took 4 bases from V and 2 from J; bases not matched to a gene: 2. CDR3 loop: CASSAGTAGNTIYF. The CDR3 DNA sequence: TGTGCCAGCAGTGCCGGGACAGCTGGAAACACCATATATTTT.

This clone was counted only a few times. The V gene is TRBV2, the J gene TRBJ1-4; 10 nucleotides match TRBD1. V was pared by 6 bases and J by 7 bases, with 5 bases of the junction left unmatched. CDR3 size: 14 residues. Per the germline V gene, CDR1 is SNHLY and CDR2 is FYNNEI. In DNA, the CDR3 is TGTGCCAGCAGGGGACAGGGGTTCAGTGAAAAACTGTTTTTT. This sequence encodes CASRGQGFSEKLFF.

With respect to this clone: A read error may explain this, as a much larger clone is one base away. V and J are TRBV1 and TRBJ1-4; TRBD1, as called in the table, went unchecked against the DNA. TRBV1 is reported as a pseudogene. This CDR3 has 14 amino acids. The CDR3 sequence: CTSGRTATNEKLFF. The CDR3 DNA reads as TGCACCAGCGGCCGGACAGCAACTAATGAAAAACTGTTTTTT.

The chain combines TRBV2 with TRBJ1-1; D ambiguous. The CDR3 extends over 14 amino acids. The germline V gene encodes CDR1 SNHLY and CDR2 FYNNEI. The V end was cut by 5 bases, the J end by 0 bases, with 10 bases between. The CDR3 DNA is TGTGCCAGCAGTATTGAGAGAATGAACACTGAAGCTTTCTTT. Its translation is CASSIERMNTEAFF. Looking up the rest from reference TRBV2 and TRBJ1-1 gives the full variable domain: EPEVTQTPSHQVTQMGQEVILRCVPISNHLYFYWYRQILGQKVEFLVSFYNNEISEKSEIFDDQFSVERPDGSNFTLKIRSTKLEDSAMYFCASSIERMNTEAFFGQGTRLTVV.

The chain combines TRBV6-5 with TRBJ1-5, with unresolved D. V was clipped by 6 bases and J by 0 bases, with 6 bases between them. This CDR3 is 13 amino acids long. The V gene's germline CDR1 is MNHEY and CDR2 SVGAGI. The CDR3 reads CASRKYSNQPQHF. The CDR3 region has the DNA TGTGCCAGCAGAAAGTATAGCAATCAGCCCCAGCATTTT.

The chain joins TRBV29-1 to TRBJ2-1; D assignment may be TRBD1 or TRBD2 (5 bases each). CDR3 length: 13 residues. Germline values: CDR1 SQVTM, CDR2 ANQGSEA. Trimming stripped 6 bases from V and 5 bases from J, with 14 bases between. CDR3 DNA sequence: TGCAGCGTCTCCGGGACGGTAAACAATGAGCAGTTCTTC. This codes for CSVSGTVNNEQFF.

The rearrangement links TRBV29-1 to TRBJ2-7; unclear D gene. Germline CDR1 and CDR2: SQVTM and ANQGSEA. V was clipped by 5 bases and J by 4 bases, with 12 bases between them. The CDR3 spans 12 residues. The CDR3 reads CSVHDLSYEQYF. In nucleotides, the CDR3 is TGCAGCGTTCACGACTTGAGTTACGAGCAGTACTTC.

The gene calls are TRBV5-4 and TRBJ2-2; TRBD1 agrees at 7 bases. J was trimmed by 0 bases and V by 0 bases; bases with no gene match: 5. CDR3 length: 17 residues. Per the germline V gene, CDR1 is SGHNT and CDR2 is YYREEE (reference sequence). This CDR3 is CASSLGGQNANTGELFF. The CDR3, as DNA: TGTGCCAGCAGCTTGGGGGGACAGAATGCGAACACCGGGGAGCTGTTTTTT.

The chain is built from TRBV5-1 and TRBJ2-5; D gene unclear. The CDR3 consists of 15 residues. The V and J ends lost 6 bases and 5 bases respectively, with 20 bases between them. In germline, CDR1 is SGHRS, CDR2 YFSETQ. The DNA for the CDR3 is TGCGCCAGCAACCCCCCATCGGCCCTGAGGGAGACCCAGTACTTC. Amino acid sequence: CASNPPSALRETQYF.

The table lists this clone with a few counts. This rearrangement joins TRBV30 to TRBJ1-3; D call uncertain. The V and J ends lost 2 bases and 0 bases respectively, with 14 bases between them. The germline V gene encodes CDR1 GTSNPN and CDR2 SVGIG (reference sequence). The CDR3 runs 16 residues. The CDR3 loop reads CAWSNYPRTSGNTIYF. DNA of the CDR3: TGTGCCTGGAGTAATTACCCGAGGACCTCTGGAAACACCATATATTTT.

This clone turned up a few times. V and J are TRBV7-2 and TRBJ2-7; 9 nucleotides agree with TRBD2. CDR3 length: 15 amino acids. CDR1 is SGHTA, CDR2 FQGNSA, per germline. Trimming at V came to 3 bases and at J to 3 bases, leaving 6 bases not matched to a gene. The CDR3 here is CASSLGLALRYEQYF. The CDR3 nucleotides read TGTGCCAGCAGCTTGGGACTAGCCCTTCGCTACGAGCAGTACTTC.

With regard to this clone: Other DNA sequences of this sample code for an identical CDR3. CDR3 nucleotides: TGTGCCAGCTCACCACCGAGCACAGATACGCAGTATTTT. It is translated as CASSPPSTDTQYF. This sequence joins TRBV18 and TRBJ2-3; D ambiguous. Trimming removed 0 bases from V and 0 bases from J, with 1 base in between. CDR1 KGHSH and CDR2 LQKENI come from the germline V gene. The CDR3 contains 13 residues.

The rearrangement joins TRBV29-1 to TRBJ2-1; D gene uncertain. The CDR3 runs 13 residues. Germline CDR1 and CDR2: SQVTM and ANQGSEA. Trimming took 4 bases from V and 0 from J, leaving 7 bases between them. The CDR3 protein is CSVASSSYNEQFF. CDR3 sequence (DNA): TGCAGCGTTGCCTCAAGCTCCTACAATGAGCAGTTCTTC.

A few counts support this clone. This sequence joins TRBV7-3 and TRBJ2-3; maybe TRBD2 (5 bases). CDR1 and CDR2 (germline): SGHTA, FQGTGA. This CDR3 contains 16 residues. V was pared by 1 base and J by 0 bases, with 11 bases between. The chain's CDR3 is CASSLNPRGSTDTQYF. The CDR3 coding sequence is TGTGCCAGCAGCTTAAACCCCCGGGGTAGCACAGATACGCAGTATTTT.

The chain has TRBV4-1 and TRBJ2-2, with D tentatively TRBD2 (5 bases). CDR1 and CDR2 (germline): MGHRA, YSYEKL. The V gene lost 1 base and the J gene lost 4 bases, with 13 bases spanning the gap. This CDR3 is built from 16 residues. CDR3 sequence reads: CASSQVRGPGTGELFF. CDR3 bases: TGCGCCAGCAGCCAAGTGCGAGGGCCGGGCACCGGGGAGCTGTTTTTT.